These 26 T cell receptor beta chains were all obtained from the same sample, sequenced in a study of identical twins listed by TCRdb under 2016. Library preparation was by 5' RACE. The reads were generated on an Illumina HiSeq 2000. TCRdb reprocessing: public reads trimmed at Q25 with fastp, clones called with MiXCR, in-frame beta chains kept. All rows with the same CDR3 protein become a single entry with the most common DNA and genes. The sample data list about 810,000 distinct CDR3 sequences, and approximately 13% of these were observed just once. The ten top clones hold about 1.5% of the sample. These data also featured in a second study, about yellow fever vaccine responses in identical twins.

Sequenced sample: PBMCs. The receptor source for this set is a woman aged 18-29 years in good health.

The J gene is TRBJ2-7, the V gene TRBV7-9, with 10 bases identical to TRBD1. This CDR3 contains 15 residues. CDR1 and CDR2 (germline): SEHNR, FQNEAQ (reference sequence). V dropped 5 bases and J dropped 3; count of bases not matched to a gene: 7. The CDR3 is CASSRNGQGDYEQYF. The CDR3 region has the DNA TGTGCCAGCAGCCGGAATGGACAGGGGGACTACGAGCAGTACTTC.

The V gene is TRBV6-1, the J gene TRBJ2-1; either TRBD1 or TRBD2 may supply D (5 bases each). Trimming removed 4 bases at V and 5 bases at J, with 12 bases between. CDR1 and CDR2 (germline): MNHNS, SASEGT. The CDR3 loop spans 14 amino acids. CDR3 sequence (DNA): TGTGCCAGCAGTGGGGGACCGTACAACAATGAGCAGTTCTTC. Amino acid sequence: CASSGGPYNNEQFF.

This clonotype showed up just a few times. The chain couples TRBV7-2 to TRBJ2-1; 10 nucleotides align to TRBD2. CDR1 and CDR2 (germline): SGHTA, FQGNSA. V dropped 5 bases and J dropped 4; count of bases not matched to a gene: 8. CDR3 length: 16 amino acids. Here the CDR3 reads CASSGNELAGYNEQFF. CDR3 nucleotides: TGTGCCAGCAGCGGAAATGAACTAGCGGGGTACAATGAGCAGTTCTTC.

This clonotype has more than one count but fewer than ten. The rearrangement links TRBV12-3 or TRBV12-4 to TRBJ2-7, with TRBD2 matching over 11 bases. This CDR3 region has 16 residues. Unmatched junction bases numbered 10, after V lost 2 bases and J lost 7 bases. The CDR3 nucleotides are TGTGCCAGCAGTTTACATCTACTAGCGGGAGCCCCTGAGCAGTACTTC. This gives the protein CASSLHLLAGAPEQYF.

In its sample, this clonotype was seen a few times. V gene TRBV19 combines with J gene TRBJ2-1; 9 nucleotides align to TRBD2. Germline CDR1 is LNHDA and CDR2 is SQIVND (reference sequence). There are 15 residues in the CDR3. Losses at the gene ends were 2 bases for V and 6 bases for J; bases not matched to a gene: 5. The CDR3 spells CASSISLAGINEQFF. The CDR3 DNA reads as TGTGCCAGTAGTATATCTCTAGCGGGGATCAATGAGCAGTTCTTC. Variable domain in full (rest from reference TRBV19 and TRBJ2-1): DGGITQSPKYLFRKEGQNVTLSCEQNLNHDAMYWYRQDPGQGLRLIYYSQIVNDFQKGDIAEGYSVSREKKESFPLTVTSAQKNPTAFYLCASSISLAGINEQFFGPGTRLTVL.

CDR3 DNA sequence: TGCAGTGCCAGACTAGCGGGGGGCGGTCGGACCGGGGAGCTGTTTTTT. It yields the protein CSARLAGGGRTGELFF. This chain joins TRBV20-1 and TRBJ2-2, with 13 bases lining up with TRBD2. Germline-derived CDR1 and CDR2 are DFQATT and SNEGSKA (reference sequence). The CDR3 has 16 amino acids. V lost 6 bases, J lost 5 bases, and 9 bases stayed unmatched.

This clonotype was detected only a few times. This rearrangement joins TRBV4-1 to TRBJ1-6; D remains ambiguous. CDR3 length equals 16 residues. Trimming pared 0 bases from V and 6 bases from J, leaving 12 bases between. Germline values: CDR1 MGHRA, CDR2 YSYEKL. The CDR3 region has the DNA TGCGCCAGCAGCCAAGATTCGAGCAGGACTAATTCACCCCTCCACTTT. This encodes CASSQDSSRTNSPLHF.

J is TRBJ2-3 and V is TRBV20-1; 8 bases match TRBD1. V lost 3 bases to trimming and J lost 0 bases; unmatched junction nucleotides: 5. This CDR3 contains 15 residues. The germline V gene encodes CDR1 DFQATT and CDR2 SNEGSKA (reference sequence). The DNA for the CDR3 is TGCAGTGCTAGCGGACAGGGACTTAGCACAGATACGCAGTATTTT. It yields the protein CSASGQGLSTDTQYF.

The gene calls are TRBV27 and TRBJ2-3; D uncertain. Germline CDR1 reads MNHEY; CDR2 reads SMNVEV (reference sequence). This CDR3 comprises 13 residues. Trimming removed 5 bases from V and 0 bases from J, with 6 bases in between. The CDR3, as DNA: TGTGCCAGCAGTCCCTTTAGCACAGATACGCAGTATTTT. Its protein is CASSPFSTDTQYF.

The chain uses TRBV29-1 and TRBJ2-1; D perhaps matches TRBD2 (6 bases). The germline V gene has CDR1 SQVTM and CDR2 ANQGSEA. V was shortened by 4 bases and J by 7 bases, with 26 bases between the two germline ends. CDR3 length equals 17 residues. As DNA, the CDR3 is TGCAGCGTTGTCCGTTCATGGGGGGTCGGGATGAGAAATGAGCAGTTCTTC. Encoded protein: CSVVRSWGVGMRNEQFF.

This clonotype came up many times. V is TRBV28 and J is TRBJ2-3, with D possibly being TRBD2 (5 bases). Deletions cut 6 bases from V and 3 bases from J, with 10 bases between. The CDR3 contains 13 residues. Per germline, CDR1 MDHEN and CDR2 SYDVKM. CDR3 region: CASSGVLTDTQYF. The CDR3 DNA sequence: TGTGCCAGCAGCGGGGTCCTGACAGATACGCAGTATTTT.

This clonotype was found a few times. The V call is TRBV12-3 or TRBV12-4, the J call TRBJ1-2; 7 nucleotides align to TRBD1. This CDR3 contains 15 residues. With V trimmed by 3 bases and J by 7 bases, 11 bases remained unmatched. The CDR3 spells CASSLTVGDSGGYTF. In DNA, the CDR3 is TGTGCCAGCAGTTTGACGGTCGGGGACAGCGGTGGCTACACCTTC.

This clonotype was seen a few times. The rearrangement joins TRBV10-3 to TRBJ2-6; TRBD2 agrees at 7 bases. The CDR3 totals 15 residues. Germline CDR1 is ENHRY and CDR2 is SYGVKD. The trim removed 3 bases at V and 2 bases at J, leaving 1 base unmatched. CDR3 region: CAISDGRAGANVLTF. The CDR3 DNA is TGTGCCATCAGTGATGGGAGGGCTGGGGCCAACGTCCTGACTTTC.

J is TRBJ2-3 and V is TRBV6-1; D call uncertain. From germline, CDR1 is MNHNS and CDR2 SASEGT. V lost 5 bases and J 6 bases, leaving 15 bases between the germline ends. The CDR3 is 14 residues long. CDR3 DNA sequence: TGTGCCAGCAGTCCCCTTACCGGCAGGGATACGCAGTATTTT. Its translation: CASSPLTGRDTQYF.

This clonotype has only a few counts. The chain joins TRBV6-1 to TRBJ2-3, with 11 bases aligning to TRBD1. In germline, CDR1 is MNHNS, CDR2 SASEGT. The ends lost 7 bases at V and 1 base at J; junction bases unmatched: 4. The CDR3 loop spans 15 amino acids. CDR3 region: CASTRTGGGTDTQYF. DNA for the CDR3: TGTGCCAGCACCCGGACAGGGGGCGGCACAGATACGCAGTATTTT.

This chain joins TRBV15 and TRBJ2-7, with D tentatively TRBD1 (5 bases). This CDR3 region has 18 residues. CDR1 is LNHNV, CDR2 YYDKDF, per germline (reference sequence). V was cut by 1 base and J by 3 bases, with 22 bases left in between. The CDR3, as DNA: TGTGCCACCAGCAGAGGTTTTCCGGCCGCCCTGGGGCACTACGAGCAGTACTTC. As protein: CATSRGFPAALGHYEQYF.

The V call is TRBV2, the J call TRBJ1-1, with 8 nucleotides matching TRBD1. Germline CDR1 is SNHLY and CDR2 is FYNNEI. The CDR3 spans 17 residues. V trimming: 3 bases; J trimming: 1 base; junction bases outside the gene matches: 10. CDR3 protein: CASSDPRTGSPNTEAFF. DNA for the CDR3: TGTGCCAGCAGTGATCCCCGGACAGGGAGTCCGAACACTGAAGCTTTCTTT.

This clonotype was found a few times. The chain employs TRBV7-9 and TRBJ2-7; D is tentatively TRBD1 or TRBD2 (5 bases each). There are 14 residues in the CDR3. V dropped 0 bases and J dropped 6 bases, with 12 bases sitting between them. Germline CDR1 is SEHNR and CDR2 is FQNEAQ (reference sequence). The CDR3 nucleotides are TGTGCCAGCAGCTTAGCCTCTGGGGGTCCCGAGCAGTACGTC. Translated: CASSLASGGPEQYV.

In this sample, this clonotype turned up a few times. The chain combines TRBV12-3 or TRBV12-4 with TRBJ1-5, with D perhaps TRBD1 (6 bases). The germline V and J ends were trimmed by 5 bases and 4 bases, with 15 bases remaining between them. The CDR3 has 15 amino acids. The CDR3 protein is CASSPRAGANQPQHF. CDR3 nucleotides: TGTGCCAGCAGTCCCAGGGCGGGGGCAAATCAGCCCCAGCATTTT.

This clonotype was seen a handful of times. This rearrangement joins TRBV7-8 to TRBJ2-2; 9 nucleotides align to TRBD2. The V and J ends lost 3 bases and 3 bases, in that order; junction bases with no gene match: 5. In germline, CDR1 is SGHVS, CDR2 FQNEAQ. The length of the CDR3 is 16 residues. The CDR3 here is CASSFGAGGYTGELFF. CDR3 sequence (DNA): TGTGCCAGCAGCTTTGGGGCGGGGGGGTACACCGGGGAGCTGTTTTTT.

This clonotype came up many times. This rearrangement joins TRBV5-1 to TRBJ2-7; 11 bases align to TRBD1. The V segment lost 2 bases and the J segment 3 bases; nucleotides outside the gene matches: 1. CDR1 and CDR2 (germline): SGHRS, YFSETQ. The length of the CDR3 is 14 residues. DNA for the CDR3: TGCGCCAGCAGCTTTGGGACAGGGGGCTACGAGCAGTACTTC. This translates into CASSFGTGGYEQYF.

CDR3 nucleotide sequence: TGCAGCGTGGGGGACGGACACTCTGGAAACACCATATATTTT. Protein: CSVGDGHSGNTIYF. The chain carries TRBV29-1 and TRBJ1-3, with D perhaps matching TRBD1 (5 bases). The germline gives CDR1 SQVTM, CDR2 ANQGSEA. The germline V and J ends were trimmed by 6 bases and 0 bases, with 12 bases remaining between them. The CDR3 length is 14 residues. Looking up the rest from reference TRBV29-1 and TRBJ1-3 gives the full variable domain: SAVISQKPSRDICQRGTSLTIQCQVDSQVTMMFWYRQQPGQSLTLIATANQGSEATYESGFVIDKFPISRPNLTFSTLTVSNMSPEDSSIYLCSVGDGHSGNTIYFGEGSWLTVV.

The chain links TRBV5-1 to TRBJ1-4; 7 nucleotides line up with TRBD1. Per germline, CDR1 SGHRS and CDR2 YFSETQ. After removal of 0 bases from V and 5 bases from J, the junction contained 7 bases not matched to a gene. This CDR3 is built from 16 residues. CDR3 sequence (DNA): TGCGCCAGCAGCTTGGCCGGACAGGTGATGAATGAAAAACTGTTTTTT. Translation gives CASSLAGQVMNEKLFF.

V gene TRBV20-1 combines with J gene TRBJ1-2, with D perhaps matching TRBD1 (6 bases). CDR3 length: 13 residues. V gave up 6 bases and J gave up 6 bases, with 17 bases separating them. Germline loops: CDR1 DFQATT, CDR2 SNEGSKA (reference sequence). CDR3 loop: CSARSQGNHGYTF. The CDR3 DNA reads TGCAGTGCCCGAAGCCAGGGGAACCATGGCTACACCTTC.

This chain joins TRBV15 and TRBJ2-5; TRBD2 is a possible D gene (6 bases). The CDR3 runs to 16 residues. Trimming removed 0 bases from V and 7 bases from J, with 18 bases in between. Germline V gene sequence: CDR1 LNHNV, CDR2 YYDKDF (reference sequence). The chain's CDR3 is CATSRDDGGALGTQYF. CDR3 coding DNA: TGTGCCACCAGCAGAGACGACGGAGGGGCGCTTGGGACCCAGTACTTC.

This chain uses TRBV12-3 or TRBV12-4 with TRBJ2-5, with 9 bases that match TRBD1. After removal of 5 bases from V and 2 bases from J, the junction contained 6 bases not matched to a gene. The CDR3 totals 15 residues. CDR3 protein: CASSKDGQGQETQYF. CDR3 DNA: TGTGCCAGCAGTAAGGACGGACAGGGGCAAGAGACCCAGTACTTC.